Presented here are 14 T cell receptor beta chains from one specimen sequenced in a study of blood T cell repertoires in COVID-19. Assay: immunoSEQ multiplex PCR; the TCRdb copy retains only in-frame clones and omits some. The sample carries over 100,000 clones, approximately 84% recorded once. Source material: peripheral blood. All receptors derive from a woman aged 45-60 years with acute or convalescent COVID-19.

This rearrangement joins TRBV6-6 to TRBJ2-7; TRBD2 matches at 11 bases. Germline V gene sequence: CDR1 MNHNY, CDR2 SVGAGI (reference sequence). The CDR3 is made up of 16 amino acids. J lost 7 bases, V lost 5 bases, and 13 bases had no gene match. CDR3 sequence reads: CASSAPGLAGDGEQYF. CDR3 DNA: TGTGCCAGCAGTGCGCCCGGACTAGCGGGTGACGGGGAGCAGTACTTC.

V gene TRBV6-6 combines with J gene TRBJ1-2; D is unresolved. The germline V gene encodes CDR1 MNHNY and CDR2 SVGAGI (reference sequence). V was pared by 4 bases and J by 7 bases, with 13 bases between. CDR3 length: 13 residues. CDR3 sequence: CASSSPEGAGYTF. CDR3 nucleotides: TGTGCCAGCAGTTCCCCTGAGGGTGCTGGCTACACCTTC.

This clone came up a few times. This chain joins TRBV5-8 and TRBJ2-5, with a possible D match to TRBD1 (6 bases). V was pared by 0 bases and J by 0 bases, with 21 bases between. The CDR3 spans 19 residues. Germline V gives CDR1 SGHTS, CDR2 YDEGEE. CDR3: CASSLGLNVGGTNQETQYF. CDR3 in DNA: TGTGCCAGCAGCTTGGGTCTCAACGTAGGGGGAACCAACCAAGAGACCCAGTACTTC.

This chain uses TRBV6-1 with TRBJ1-5; D possibly corresponds to TRBD1 (6 bases). The CDR3 sequence is 18 residues long. Germline values: CDR1 MNHNS, CDR2 SASEGT. V was shortened by 2 bases and J by 3 bases, with 20 bases between the two germline ends. Written as DNA, the CDR3 is TGTGCCAGCAGTGAATCCCTGGGGATGGGGGCTACCAATCAGCCCCAGCATTTT. Translating it yields CASSESLGMGATNQPQHF.

This rearrangement joins TRBV6-5 to TRBJ2-7; 10 nucleotides match TRBD1. The V gene end was trimmed by 6 bases and the J gene end by 6 bases; junction bases not matched to a gene: 8. CDR1 is MNHEY, CDR2 SVGAGI, per germline. The CDR3 extends over 14 amino acids. In DNA form, the CDR3 reads TGTGCCAGCAGAACGTTGACAGGGGGCAGCGAGCAGTACTTC. Its translation: CASRTLTGGSEQYF.

The rearrangement links TRBV2 to TRBJ1-1; tentatively, D is TRBD1 (5 bases). The CDR3 runs 13 residues. Germline V CDR1 and CDR2: SNHLY, FYNNEI. V shed 8 bases and J shed 0 bases, with 10 bases lying between them. The CDR3 is CASGGGMNTEAFF. For the CDR3, the DNA is TGTGCCAGCGGCGGGGGGATGAACACTGAAGCTTTCTTT.

The J gene is TRBJ1-1, the V gene TRBV28; possibly TRBD1 for D (5 bases). CDR1 is MDHEN and CDR2 is SYDVKM in the germline V gene. V lost 10 bases, J lost 1 base, and 16 bases lay in between. This CDR3 is 14 amino acids long. The CDR3 sequence is CATTPGLGNTEAFF. For the CDR3, the DNA is TGTGCCACTACCCCAGGGTTGGGGAACACTGAAGCTTTCTTT.

J is TRBJ1-5 and V is TRBV23-1; D is unresolved. TRBV23-1 is an open reading frame, and its role is uncertain. V was pared by 0 bases and J by 5 bases, with 17 bases between. CDR3 size: 17 residues. CDR3 loop: CASSQSKGVYGDQPQHF. CDR3 DNA: TGCGCCAGCAGTCAATCGAAGGGAGTGTATGGCGATCAGCCCCAGCATTTT.

The rearrangement uses TRBV19 and TRBJ1-6; TRBD1 might be the D (6 bases). V lost 5 bases and J lost 4, with 9 bases in between. The germline CDR1 and CDR2 sequences are LNHDA and SQIVND (reference sequence). CDR3 length equals 14 residues. CDR3 loop: CASSDGQYNSPLHF. CDR3 in DNA: TGTGCCAGTAGTGATGGACAGTATAATTCACCCCTCCACTTT.

The J gene is TRBJ2-7, the V gene TRBV7-3, with 10 bases lining up with TRBD1. V lost 5 bases to trimming and J lost 3 bases; unmatched junction nucleotides: 10. In germline, CDR1 is SGHTA, CDR2 FQGTGA. This CDR3 has 16 residues. CDR3 amino acids: CASSQTGTGALYEQYF. In DNA, the CDR3 is TGTGCCAGCAGCCAGACCGGGACAGGGGCCCTCTACGAGCAGTACTTC.

This clone appeared a few times. This rearrangement joins TRBV23-1 to TRBJ1-4; D is perhaps TRBD1 (6 bases). TRBV23-1 is assigned to the ORF class and has an uncertain function. V lost 11 bases and J 4 bases, leaving 20 bases between the germline ends. CDR3 size: 15 residues. CDR3 loop: CAGNREFSLNEKLFF. The CDR3 DNA follows: TGCGCCGGAAACAGGGAATTTAGCCTTAATGAAAAACTGTTTTTT.

The chain carries TRBV28 and TRBJ1-5; no firm D call. The CDR3 runs 12 residues. The germline V and J ends were trimmed by 7 bases and 4 bases, with 8 bases remaining between them. Germline V gene sequence: CDR1 MDHEN, CDR2 SYDVKM. The CDR3 sequence: CASTAGNQPQHF. CDR3 sequence (DNA): TGTGCCAGCACCGCGGGAAATCAGCCCCAGCATTTT.

This chain links TRBV14 with TRBJ2-5; 13 bases map to TRBD2. Germline-derived CDR1 and CDR2 are SGHDN and FVKESK. This CDR3 region has 18 residues. V shed 4 bases, J shed 2 bases, and the junction held 10 bases outside the gene matches. This CDR3 is CASSLGLAGAATQETQYF. DNA for the CDR3: TGTGCCAGCAGCCTTGGACTAGCGGGGGCCGCGACTCAAGAGACCCAGTACTTC.

Only one count was recorded for this clone. This chain connects TRBV5-6 to TRBJ1-1; D is perhaps TRBD1 (6 bases). V lost 4 bases, J lost 1 base, and 14 bases lay in between. Germline assignment: CDR1 SGHDT and CDR2 YYEEEE. CDR3 length: 15 residues. CDR3 nucleotides: TGTGCCAGCAGCCAAACACAGGGCGGGAACACTGAAGCTTTCTTT. It translates to CASSQTQGGNTEAFF.